Listed here are 25 T cell receptor beta chains from one sample, sequenced in a study of T cell responses to AZD1222 COVID-19 vaccine. Here immunoSEQ multiplex PCR was the method, and the copy in TCRdb shows in-frame clones only, minus some. Among 150,000 to 200,000 clones listed, around 88% were seen once. The sample in question was peripheral blood, obtained on day 0 of AZD1222 vaccination. The receptor source for this set is an adult in good health.

The rearrangement links TRBV5-1 to TRBJ1-1; 9 positions agree with TRBD1. This CDR3 is built from 14 residues. V shed 1 base, J shed 7 bases, and the junction held 5 bases outside the gene matches. Germline CDR1 is SGHRS and CDR2 is YFSETQ. In DNA form, the CDR3 reads TGCGCCAGCAGCTTGTACAGGGGGCGAGGTGAAGCTTTCTTT. Translating it yields CASSLYRGRGEAFF.

This clone was recorded only once. The genes are TRBV27 and TRBJ2-1; 10 positions match TRBD2. V gave up 8 bases and J gave up 12 bases; unmatched junction bases: 10. CDR3 length: 13 residues. Germline loops: CDR1 MNHEY, CDR2 SMNVEV (reference sequence). Here the CDR3 reads CASALLAGVGQFF. The CDR3 DNA follows: TGTGCCAGCGCTCTCCTAGCGGGAGTTGGGCAGTTCTTC.

The chain has TRBV28 and TRBJ1-1, with D tentatively TRBD1 (5 bases). Deletions cut 4 bases from V and 4 bases from J, with 13 bases between. The CDR3 is made up of 14 amino acids. Germline-derived CDR1 and CDR2 are MDHEN and SYDVKM. As DNA, the CDR3 is TGTGCCAGCAGTTCCAGGGCCCAGGGCACTGAAGCTTTCTTT. It specifies CASSSRAQGTEAFF.

This clone came up once. The rearrangement uses TRBV7-3 and TRBJ1-6; TRBD1 matches at 9 bases. V dropped 5 bases and J dropped 10; count of bases not matched to a gene: 9. The CDR3 has 15 residues. Germline CDR1 and CDR2: SGHTA and FQGTGA. CDR3 amino acids: CASSLRPGTGSPLHF. CDR3 nucleotides: TGTGCCAGCAGCCTACGTCCCGGGACAGGGTCACCCCTCCACTTT. The whole variable domain, remainder taken from reference TRBV7-3 and TRBJ1-6, is GAGVSQTPSNKVTEKGKYVELRCDPISGHTALYWYRQSLGQGPEFLIYFQGTGAADDSGLPNDRFFAVRPEGSVSTLKIQRTERGDSAVYLCASSLRPGTGSPLHFGNGTRLTVT.

The rearrangement links TRBV5-1 to TRBJ1-1; TRBD1 agrees at 10 bases. The V and J ends lost 4 bases and 4 bases, in that order; junction bases with no gene match: 10. This CDR3 region has 16 residues. In germline, CDR1 is SGHRS, CDR2 YFSETQ. The CDR3 DNA reads as TGCGCCAGCAGCCCTCGACAGGGGGCTTTGAGCACTGAAGCTTTCTTT. It is translated as CASSPRQGALSTEAFF.

This clone was seen once. For the CDR3, the DNA is TGTGCCAGCAGCCAGATAGCGGGAGAAGCCGGGGAGCTGTTTTTT. Its protein product is CASSQIAGEAGELFF. This chain uses TRBV14 with TRBJ2-2; TRBD2 matches 9 bases. CDR1 is SGHDN and CDR2 is FVKESK in the germline V gene. With V trimmed by 3 bases and J by 6 bases, 5 bases remained unmatched. The CDR3 covers 15 residues.

This clone occurred a few times. The genes are TRBV7-3 and TRBJ2-2; the D gene could be TRBD1 or TRBD2 (7 bases each). V was trimmed by 5 bases and J by 4 bases, leaving 14 bases between them. The CDR3 has 15 amino acids. Germline lookup yields CDR1 SGHTA and CDR2 FQGTGA. CDR3 residues: CASSLRGGSTGELFF. As DNA, the CDR3 is TGTGCCAGCAGCCTCAGGGGGGGCAGCACCGGGGAGCTGTTTTTT.

This clone appeared once. Here the CDR3 reads CASSLGSNYGYTF. The CDR3 DNA reads TGTGCCAGCAGTTTGGGCAGTAACTATGGCTACACCTTC. V gene TRBV27 combines with J gene TRBJ1-2; D gene uncertain. The CDR3 covers 13 residues. With 3 bases removed from V and 1 base from J, the gap between germline ends came to 6 bases. The germline V gene encodes CDR1 MNHEY and CDR2 SMNVEV (reference sequence).

The V and J genes are TRBV29-1 and TRBJ2-1; D gene uncertain. This CDR3 is built from 12 residues. The V end lost 1 base, the J end lost 3 bases, and 4 bases lay between the germline ends. The germline V gene has CDR1 SQVTM and CDR2 ANQGSEA. The CDR3 loop is CSVEGLYNEQFF. The DNA of the CDR3 is TGCAGCGTTGAAGGTCTCTACAATGAGCAGTTCTTC.

This clone was seen just once. V usage is TRBV6-1 and J usage is TRBJ2-2; a possible D gene is TRBD1 (6 bases). The CDR3 totals 16 residues. The V gene lost 4 bases and the J gene lost 3 bases, with 15 bases spanning the gap. CDR1 is MNHNS, CDR2 SASEGT, per germline. The CDR3 coding sequence is TGTGCCAGCAGTGGGACAGTCTTCAGGGACACCGGGGAGCTGTTTTTT. Amino acid sequence: CASSGTVFRDTGELFF.

The CDR3 protein is CASSELSQGPPMNTEAFF. The CDR3 DNA reads TGTGCCAGTAGTGAACTCTCACAGGGTCCCCCTATGAACACTGAAGCTTTCTTT. The chain links TRBV19 to TRBJ1-1; TRBD1 is a possible D gene (6 bases). This CDR3 has 18 residues. The germline V gene encodes CDR1 LNHDA and CDR2 SQIVND (reference sequence). V was cut by 5 bases and J by 0 bases, with 22 bases left in between.

J is TRBJ2-5 and V is TRBV7-2; tentative D call: TRBD1 (5 bases). Trimming removed 0 bases at V and 5 bases at J, with 16 bases between. The CDR3 spans 16 residues. CDR1 and CDR2 from the germline V gene are SGHTA and FQGNSA. Here the CDR3 DNA reads TGTGCCAGCAGCTTAGCGGGGCCCCCAGCCTCGGAGACCCAGTACTTC. It yields the protein CASSLAGPPASETQYF.

The chain has TRBV6-2 or TRBV6-3 and TRBJ1-2, with D maybe TRBD1 (6 bases). V lost 4 bases to trimming and J lost 7 bases, with 16 bases between them. Germline CDR1 MNHEY, CDR2 SVGEGT. The CDR3 spans 14 residues. This CDR3 reads CASSFPGQPGGYTF. The CDR3, as DNA: TGTGCCAGCAGTTTCCCGGGACAACCAGGTGGCTACACCTTC.

This clone appeared a few times. This chain connects TRBV30 to TRBJ2-1; 7 nucleotides align to TRBD1. With V trimmed by 0 bases and J by 10 bases, 0 bases remained unmatched. The V gene's germline CDR1 is GTSNPN and CDR2 SVGIG (reference sequence). The CDR3 is 11 residues long. CDR3 loop: CAWSVQGEQFF. The CDR3 coding sequence is TGTGCCTGGAGTGTACAGGGGGAGCAGTTCTTC.

V usage is TRBV6-4 and J usage is TRBJ1-6; 8 nucleotides line up with TRBD1. The CDR3 totals 14 residues. Germline CDR1 reads MRHNA; CDR2 reads SNTAGT. V lost 6 bases, J lost 5 bases, and 3 bases stayed unmatched. This CDR3 is CASRSTGDNSPLHF. Written as DNA, the CDR3 is TGTGCCAGCAGGTCGACAGGGGATAATTCACCCCTCCACTTT.

The V call is TRBV24-1, the J call TRBJ2-5, with 12 bases identical to TRBD1. The junction had 6 bases not matched to a gene; V was cut back by 9 bases and J by 5 bases. The CDR3 extends over 14 amino acids. CDR1 and CDR2 from the germline V gene are KGHDR and SFDVKD. The CDR3, as DNA: TGTGCCACCCGCGGGACAGGGGGCGGGGAGACCCAGTACTTC. Translating gives CATRGTGGGETQYF.

The chain links TRBV6-5 to TRBJ1-2; 7 bases fit TRBD1. CDR1 MNHEY and CDR2 SVGAGI come from the germline V gene. The CDR3 is made up of 15 amino acids. V lost 6 bases to trimming and J lost 4 bases; unmatched junction nucleotides: 11. CDR3 sequence (DNA): TGTGCCAGCAGGACAGGGATACCCGCGGGCTATGGCTACACCTTC. The encoded protein is CASRTGIPAGYGYTF.

The J gene is TRBJ2-3, the V gene TRBV7-2; D is possibly TRBD2 (5 bases). The germline CDR1 and CDR2 sequences are SGHTA and FQGNSA. The CDR3 is made up of 15 amino acids. The germline V and J ends were trimmed by 7 bases and 3 bases, with 17 bases remaining between them. DNA of the CDR3: TGTGCCAGCACCCCGGACTGGGAAACTACAGATACGCAGTATTTT. Its protein product is CASTPDWETTDTQYF. The full variable domain, its missing parts supplied by reference TRBV7-2 and TRBJ2-3, is GAGVSQSPSNKVTEKGKDVELRCDPISGHTALYWYRQSLGQGLEFLIYFQGNSAPDKSGLPSDRFSAERTGGSVSTLTIQRTQQEDSAVYLCASTPDWETTDTQYFGPGTRLTVL.

This chain uses TRBV29-1 with TRBJ2-3; TRBD2 matches 10 bases. J was trimmed by 4 bases and V by 7 bases; bases with no gene match: 8. CDR3 length equals 14 residues. From germline, CDR1 is SQVTM and CDR2 ANQGSEA. The CDR3 region is CSAAVGLAPDTQYF. For the CDR3, the DNA is TGCAGCGCAGCAGTGGGACTAGCGCCAGATACGCAGTATTTT.

This rearrangement joins TRBV19 to TRBJ1-1; 7 bases are a match to TRBD1. The CDR3 loop spans 13 amino acids. Germline V gene lookup returns CDR1 LNHDA and CDR2 SQIVND (reference sequence). Trimming cost V 7 bases and J 4 bases; bases outside gene matches: 6. The CDR3: CASKGQSATEAFF. CDR3 coding DNA: TGTGCCAGTAAGGGACAGTCGGCCACTGAAGCTTTCTTT.

The chain combines TRBV6-5 with TRBJ1-1; D perhaps matches TRBD1 (5 bases). The CDR3 extends over 14 amino acids. V dropped 7 bases and J dropped 3 bases, with 15 bases sitting between them. Germline V CDR1 and CDR2: MNHEY, SVGAGI. This CDR3 is CASTLLGGDTEAFF. DNA of the CDR3: TGTGCCAGCACTCTACTTGGGGGGGACACTGAAGCTTTCTTT.

This rearrangement joins TRBV19 to TRBJ2-3; 9 bases fit TRBD2. Germline V lookup: CDR1 LNHDA, CDR2 SQIVND (reference sequence). This CDR3 comprises 18 residues. Trimming cost V 4 bases and J 0 bases; bases outside gene matches: 11. CDR3 loop: CASSTERGAYASTDTQYF. Here the CDR3 DNA reads TGTGCCAGTAGTACCGAGCGGGGGGCCTACGCTAGCACAGATACGCAGTATTTT.

The V call is TRBV6-2 or TRBV6-3, the J call TRBJ1-3, with 8 bases identical to TRBD1. Germline trimming cut 4 bases from V and 2 bases from J; bases unmatched to any gene: 7. The CDR3 covers 16 residues. In germline, CDR1 is MNHEY, CDR2 SVGEGT. The CDR3 sequence is CASSFTRQGPGNTIYF. DNA of the CDR3: TGTGCCAGCAGTTTCACTCGACAGGGGCCTGGAAACACCATATATTTT.

The rearrangement links TRBV14 to TRBJ1-1, with no clear D. V lost 1 base and J 0 bases, leaving 12 bases between the germline ends. Per germline, CDR1 SGHDN and CDR2 FVKESK. This CDR3 spans 16 amino acids. In nucleotides, the CDR3 is TGTGCCAGCAGCCAAGGACACGGAACCTTGAACACTGAAGCTTTCTTT. Amino acids: CASSQGHGTLNTEAFF. The full variable domain, its missing parts supplied by reference TRBV14 and TRBJ1-1, is EAGVTQFPSHSVIEKGQTVTLRCDPISGHDNLYWYRRVMGKEIKFLLHFVKESKQDESGMPNNRFLAERTGGTYSTLKVQPAELEDSGVYFCASSQGHGTLNTEAFFGQGTRLTVV.

The chain carries TRBV19 and TRBJ1-3, with 7 nucleotides matching TRBD1. Unmatched junction bases numbered 9, after V lost 10 bases and J lost 0 bases. From germline, CDR1 is LNHDA and CDR2 SQIVND (reference sequence). CDR3 length: 15 amino acids. CDR3 nucleotide sequence: TGTGCCATCCGGGACAGCAGCTACTCTGGAAACACCATATATTTT. Translation: CAIRDSSYSGNTIYF.